A selection of T cell receptor beta chains follows, all from one sample in a study of blood T cell repertoires in COVID-19. The assay was immunoSEQ multiplex PCR, and TCRdb's table has in-frame clones only and misses some. The data hold some 200,000 clones, with roughly 86% observed a single time. Sequenced: peripheral blood. These receptors originate from a man between 40 and 49 years old with active or convalescent COVID-19. CDR3s include the opening cysteine and the closing phenylalanine or tryptophan. D genes are given only for firm matches. Only some rows state a clone size, as once, few, many or a class for expanded clones.

d_gene: TRBD1
j_gene: TRBJ1-1
v_gene: TRBV4-2
abundance: NA
CDR3nt: TGTGCCAGCAGCCAAGGGGGACAGACGAACACTGAAGCTTTCTTT
CDR3aa: CASSQGGQTNTEAFF

d_gene: TRBD1
j_gene: TRBJ2-1
v_gene: TRBV7-9
abundance: NA
CDR3nt: TGTGCCAGCAGCCGCCGGGACAGGGCGGGTGAGCAGTTCTTC
CDR3aa: CASSRRDRAGEQFF

d_gene: NA
j_gene: TRBJ2-2
v_gene: TRBV6-2/TRBV6-3
abundance: NA
CDR3nt: TGTGCCAGCAGACCTTCCGGGACATCGAACACCGGGGAGCTGTTTTTT
CDR3aa: CASRPSGTSNTGELFF

d_gene: NA
j_gene: TRBJ1-2
v_gene: TRBV27
abundance: NA
CDR3nt: TGTGCCAGCAGTTCTTCCGAGGGCTATGGCTACACCTTC
CDR3aa: CASSSSEGYGYTF

d_gene: NA
j_gene: TRBJ1-2
v_gene: TRBV18
abundance: NA
CDR3nt: TGTGCCAGCTCACAATTGACACAGGGTCGGGGCTACACCTTC
CDR3aa: CASSQLTQGRGYTF

d_gene: NA
j_gene: TRBJ1-1
v_gene: TRBV6-5
abundance: NA
CDR3nt: TGTGCCAGCAGGAATAGGAACCGGGACACTGAAGCTTTCTTT
CDR3aa: CASRNRNRDTEAFF

d_gene: NA
j_gene: TRBJ1-3
v_gene: TRBV19
abundance: once
CDR3nt: TGTGCCAGTAGTCAGACAGGAGTTGGAGACACCATATATTTT
CDR3aa: CASSQTGVGDTIYF

d_gene: TRBD1
j_gene: TRBJ1-6
v_gene: TRBV3-1/TRBV3-2
abundance: NA
CDR3nt: TGTGCCAGCAGCCAAGCGGGACAGGGGAATTCACCCCTCCACTTT
CDR3aa: CASSQAGQGNSPLHF

d_gene: NA
j_gene: TRBJ2-6
v_gene: TRBV6-2/TRBV6-3
abundance: few
CDR3nt: TGTGCCAGCAGTTACCCCTTCGACTCGGACGGGGGAGGGGCCAACGTCCTGACTTTC
CDR3aa: CASSYPFDSDGGGANVLTF

d_gene: NA
j_gene: TRBJ1-3
v_gene: TRBV14
abundance: NA
CDR3nt: TGTGCCAGCAGCCAAGATGTCCAGGGTCGCAACACCATATATTTT
CDR3aa: CASSQDVQGRNTIYF

d_gene: TRBD1
j_gene: TRBJ2-2
v_gene: TRBV28
abundance: NA
CDR3nt: TGTGCCAGCAGTACAGGGGGCTTGAACACCGGGGAGCTGTTTTTT
CDR3aa: CASSTGGLNTGELFF

d_gene: TRBD1
j_gene: TRBJ2-4
v_gene: TRBV5-1
abundance: NA
CDR3nt: TGCGCCAGCAGCTGGGACAGTACCTCAGCCAAAAACATTCAGTACTTC
CDR3aa: CASSWDSTSAKNIQYF

d_gene: NA
j_gene: TRBJ1-2
v_gene: TRBV28
abundance: NA
CDR3nt: TGTGCCAGTAGGCGGGCAGGGAGGTTTGGCTACACCTTC
CDR3aa: CASRRAGRFGYTF

d_gene: NA
j_gene: TRBJ1-3
v_gene: TRBV7-6
abundance: NA
CDR3nt: TGTGCCAGCAGCTCCCCTACAGGGATTGGAAACACCATATATTTT
CDR3aa: CASSSPTGIGNTIYF